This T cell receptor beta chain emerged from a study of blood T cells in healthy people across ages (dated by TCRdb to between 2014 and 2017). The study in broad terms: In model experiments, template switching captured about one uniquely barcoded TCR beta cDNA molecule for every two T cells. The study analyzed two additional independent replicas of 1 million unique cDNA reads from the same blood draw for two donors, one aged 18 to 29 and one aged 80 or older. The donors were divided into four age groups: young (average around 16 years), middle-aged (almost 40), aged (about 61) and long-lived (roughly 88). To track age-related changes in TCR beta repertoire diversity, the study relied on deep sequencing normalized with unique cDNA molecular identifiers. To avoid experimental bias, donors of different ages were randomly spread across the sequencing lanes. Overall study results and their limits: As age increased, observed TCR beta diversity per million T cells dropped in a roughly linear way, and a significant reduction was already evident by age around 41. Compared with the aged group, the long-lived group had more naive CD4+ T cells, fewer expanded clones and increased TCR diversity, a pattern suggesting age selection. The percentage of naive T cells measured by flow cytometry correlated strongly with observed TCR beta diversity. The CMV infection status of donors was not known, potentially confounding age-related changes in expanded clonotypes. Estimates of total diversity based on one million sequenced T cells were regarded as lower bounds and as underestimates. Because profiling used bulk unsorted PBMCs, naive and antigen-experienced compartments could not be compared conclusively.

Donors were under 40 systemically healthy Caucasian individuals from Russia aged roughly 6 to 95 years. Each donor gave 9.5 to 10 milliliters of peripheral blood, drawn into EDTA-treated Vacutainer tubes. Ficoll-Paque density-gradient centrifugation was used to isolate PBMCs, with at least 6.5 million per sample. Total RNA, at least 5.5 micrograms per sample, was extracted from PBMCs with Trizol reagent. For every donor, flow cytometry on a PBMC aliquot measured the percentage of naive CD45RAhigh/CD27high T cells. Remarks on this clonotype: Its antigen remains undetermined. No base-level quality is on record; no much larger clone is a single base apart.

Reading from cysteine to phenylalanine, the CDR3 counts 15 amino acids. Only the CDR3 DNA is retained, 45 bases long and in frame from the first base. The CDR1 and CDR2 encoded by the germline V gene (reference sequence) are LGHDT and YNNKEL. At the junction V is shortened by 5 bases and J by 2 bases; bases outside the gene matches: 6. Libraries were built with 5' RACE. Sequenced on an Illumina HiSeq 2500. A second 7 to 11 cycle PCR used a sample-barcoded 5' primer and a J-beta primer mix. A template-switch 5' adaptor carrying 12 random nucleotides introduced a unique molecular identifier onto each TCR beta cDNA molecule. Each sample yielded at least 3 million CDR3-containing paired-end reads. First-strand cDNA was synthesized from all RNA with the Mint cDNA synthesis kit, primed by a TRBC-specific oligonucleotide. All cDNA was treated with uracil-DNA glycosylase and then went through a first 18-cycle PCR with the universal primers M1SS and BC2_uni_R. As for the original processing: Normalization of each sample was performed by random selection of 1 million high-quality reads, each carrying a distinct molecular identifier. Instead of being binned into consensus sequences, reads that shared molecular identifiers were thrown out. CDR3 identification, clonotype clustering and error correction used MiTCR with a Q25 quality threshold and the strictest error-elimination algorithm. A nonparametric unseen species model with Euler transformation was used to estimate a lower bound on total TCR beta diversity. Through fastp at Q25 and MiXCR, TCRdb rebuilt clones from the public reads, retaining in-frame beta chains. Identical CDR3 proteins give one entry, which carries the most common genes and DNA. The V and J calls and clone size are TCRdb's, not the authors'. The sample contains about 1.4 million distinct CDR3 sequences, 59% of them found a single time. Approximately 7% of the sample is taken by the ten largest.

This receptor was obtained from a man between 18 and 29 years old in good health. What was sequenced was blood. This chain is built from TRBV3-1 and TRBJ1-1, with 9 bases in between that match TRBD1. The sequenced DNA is TGTGCCAGCAGCTTTAATACAGGGGGCAACACTGAAGCTTTCTTT. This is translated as CASSFNTGGNTEAFF.